This entry lists 4 T cell receptor beta chains sequenced from one sample in a study of T cell repertoires in cytomegalovirus infection. These TCRs' antigens remain unknown. TCRdb used MiXCR to reprocess the reads, holding one entry per CDR3 protein. The data show approximately 730,000 distinct CDR3 sequences, roughly 33% seen once. Source: cultured PBMCs, taken from culture after CMV antigen stimulation. The receptors here all came from a human donor in good health (CMV status not recorded). Some clones in this sample may be carry-over from other donors' samples.

This clonotype was observed a few times. This chain connects TRBV20-1 to TRBJ2-2; a weak D match, TRBD2 (6 bases). The CDR3 totals 13 residues. V was cut by 4 bases and J by 5 bases, with 11 bases left in between. CDR1 and CDR2 from the germline V gene are DFQATT and SNEGSKA (reference sequence). The CDR3 DNA is TGCAGTGCTACCGTGGGGGGTACCGGGGAGCTGTTTTTT. It is translated as CSATVGGTGELFF.

This clonotype was seen a few times. The V and J genes are TRBV4-1 and TRBJ2-5; possibly TRBD1 or TRBD2 for D (5 bases each). The CDR3 is 13 amino acids. Germline V gene lookup returns CDR1 MGHRA and CDR2 YSYEKL. The germline V and J ends were trimmed by 2 bases and 7 bases, with 11 bases remaining between them. The CDR3 nucleotides read TGCGCCAGCAGCCAACCCGGGGCCGGGACCCAGTACTTC. It yields the protein CASSQPGAGTQYF.

The chain carries TRBV7-6 and TRBJ2-1, with 9 bases that match TRBD2. Unmatched junction bases numbered 16, after V lost 7 bases and J lost 0 bases. Per germline, CDR1 SGHVS and CDR2 FNYEAQ. The CDR3 loop spans 19 amino acids. In DNA form, the CDR3 reads TGTGCCAGCACCTCATACCCGGTGGCGGGAGGGAGCTCCTACAATGAGCAGTTCTTC. Its protein product is CASTSYPVAGGSSYNEQFF. Together with reference TRBV7-6 and TRBJ2-1, the CDR3 gives the full variable domain: GAGVSQSPRYKVTKRGQDVALRCDPISGHVSLYWYRQALGQGPEFLTYFNYEAQQDKSGLPNDRFSAERPEGSISTLTIQRTEQRDSAMYRCASTSYPVAGGSSYNEQFFGPGTRLTVL.

This clonotype has more than one count but fewer than ten. The chain has TRBV4-1 and TRBJ2-3; a possible D gene is TRBD1 (6 bases). The germline CDR1 and CDR2 sequences are MGHRA and YSYEKL. Trimming pared 0 bases from V and 6 bases from J, leaving 22 bases between. CDR3 length: 18 amino acids. This CDR3 reads CASSQDLRYRVILDTQYF. In DNA form, the CDR3 reads TGCGCCAGCAGCCAAGATCTCCGGTACAGGGTAATTCTCGATACGCAGTATTTT.